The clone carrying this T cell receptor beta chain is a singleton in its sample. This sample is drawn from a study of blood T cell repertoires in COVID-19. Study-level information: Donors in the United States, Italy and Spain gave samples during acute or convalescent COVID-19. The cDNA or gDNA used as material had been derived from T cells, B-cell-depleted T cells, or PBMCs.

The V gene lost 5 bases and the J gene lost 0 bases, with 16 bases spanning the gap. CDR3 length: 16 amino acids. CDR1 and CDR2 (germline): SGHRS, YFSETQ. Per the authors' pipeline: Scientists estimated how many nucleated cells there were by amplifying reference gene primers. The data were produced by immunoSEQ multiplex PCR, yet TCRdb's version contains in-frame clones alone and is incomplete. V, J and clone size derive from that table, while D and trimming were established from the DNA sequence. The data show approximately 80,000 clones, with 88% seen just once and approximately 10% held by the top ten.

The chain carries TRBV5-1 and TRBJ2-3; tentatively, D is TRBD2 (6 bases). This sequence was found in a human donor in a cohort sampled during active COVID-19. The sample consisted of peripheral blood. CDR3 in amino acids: CASRRAGNPSTDTQYF. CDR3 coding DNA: TGCGCCAGCAGACGCGCGGGGAACCCTAGCACAGATACGCAGTATTTT.